This record concerns one T cell receptor (beta chain) sequence. Its specificity is not known. The V and J ends lost 1 base and 9 bases, in that order; junction bases with no gene match: 8. This CDR3 is 17 amino acids long. The germline gives CDR1 SGHTA, CDR2 FQGNSA. Healthy Caucasians made up all donors. The data originate from a study of identical twins. TCRdb re-called the 5' RACE reads through MiXCR, storing one row per CDR3 protein. Of around 680,000 distinct CDR3 sequences listed, 8.5% to 9% are singletons. Whole-study results and caveats: Cross-sectional statistics underpinned the conclusions; the same donors were not followed. It was possible that invariant MAIT and iNKT cells partly confounded the zero-insertion analyses.

The same sample was also studied in work on yellow fever vaccine responses in identical twins.

Sequenced input: PBMCs. This TCR was recovered from a woman aged 18-29 years in good health. The chain employs TRBV7-2 and TRBJ2-1, with TRBD2 matching 14 bases. The CDR3 DNA is TGTGCCAGCAGCTTAGTTGGTGGGACTAGCGGGAGTCGTGAGCAGTTCTTC. It codes for CASSLVGGTSGSREQFF.